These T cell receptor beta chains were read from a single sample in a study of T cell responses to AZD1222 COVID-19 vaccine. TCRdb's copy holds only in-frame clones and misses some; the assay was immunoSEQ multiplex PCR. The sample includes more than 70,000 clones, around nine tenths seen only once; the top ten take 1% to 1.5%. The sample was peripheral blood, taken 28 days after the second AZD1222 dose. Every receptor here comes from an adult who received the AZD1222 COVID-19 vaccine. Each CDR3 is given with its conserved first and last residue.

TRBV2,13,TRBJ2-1,CASSVGGYNEQFF
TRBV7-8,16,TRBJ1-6,CASSSQGQTLNSPLHF
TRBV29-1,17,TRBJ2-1,CSAQTGRVQGSYNEQFF
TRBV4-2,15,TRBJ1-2,CASSPPRGQFYGYTF
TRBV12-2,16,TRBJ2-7,CASRLADVRTPYEQYF
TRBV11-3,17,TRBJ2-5,CASSFGAGGAGEETQYF
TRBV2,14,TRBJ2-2,CASRLAGVTGELFF
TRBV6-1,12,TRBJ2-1,CASSDRANEQFF
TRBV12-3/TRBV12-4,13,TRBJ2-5,CASTDNTQETQYF
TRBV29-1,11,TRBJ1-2,CSARTGQGYTF
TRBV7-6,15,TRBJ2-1,CASSQGGSGYNEQFF
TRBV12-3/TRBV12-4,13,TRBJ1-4,CASSLAPQGDLFF
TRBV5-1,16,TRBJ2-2,CASRGFSGANTGELFF
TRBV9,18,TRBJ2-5,CASSDPSFAGTPEETQYF
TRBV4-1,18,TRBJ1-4,CASSQDREGAGTNEKLFF
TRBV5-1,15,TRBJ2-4,CASSRTSGRGGIQYF
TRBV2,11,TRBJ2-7,CASSEERDEYF
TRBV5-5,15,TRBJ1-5,CASSPGGANNQPQHF
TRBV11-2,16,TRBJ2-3,CASGKGPSGRTDTQYF
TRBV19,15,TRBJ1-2,CAIARDRGLLSVYTF
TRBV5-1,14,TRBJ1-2,CASSLGRGDYGYTF
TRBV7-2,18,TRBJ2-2,CASSLYATSGLNTGELFF
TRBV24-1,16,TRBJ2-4,CATSPTAGRTKNIQYF
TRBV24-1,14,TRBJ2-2,CATSVGYGTGELFF
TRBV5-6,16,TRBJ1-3,CASSLAMGFSGNTIYF
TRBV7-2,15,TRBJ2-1,CASSLSGRVYNEQFF
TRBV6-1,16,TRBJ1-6,CASSGILQGSGSPLHF
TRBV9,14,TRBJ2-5,CASSLRLAEETQYF
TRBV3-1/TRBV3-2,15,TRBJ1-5,CASSQDARGPQPQHF
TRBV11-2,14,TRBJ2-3,CASSLDPGADTQYF
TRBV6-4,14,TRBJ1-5,CASSGTAGNQPQHF
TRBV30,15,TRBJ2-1,CAWSVGGGGSNEQFF
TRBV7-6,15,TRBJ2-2,CASSATSANTGELFF
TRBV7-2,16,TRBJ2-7,CASSSPTSGIPYEQYF
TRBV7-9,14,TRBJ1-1,CASTQGSGNTEAFF
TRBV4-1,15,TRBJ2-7,CASSQEGRVTYEQYF
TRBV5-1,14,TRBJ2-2,CASRTSSPTGELFF
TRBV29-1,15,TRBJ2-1,CSVALGPSSYNEQFF
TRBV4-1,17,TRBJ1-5,CASSQDEGRVSNQPQHF
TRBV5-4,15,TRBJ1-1,CASSLVRPGSTEAFF
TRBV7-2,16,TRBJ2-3,CASSSVGLAATDTQYF
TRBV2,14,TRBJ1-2,CASTGQDFNYGYTF
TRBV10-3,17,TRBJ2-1,CAISTRTGTSGNNEQFF
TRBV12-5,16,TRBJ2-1,CASGSGPRLAGHEQFF
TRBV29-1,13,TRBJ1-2,CSVEDKGYYGYTF
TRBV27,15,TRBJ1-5,CASSPNRGLNQPQHF
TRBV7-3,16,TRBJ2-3,CASSLKMGGGTDTQYF
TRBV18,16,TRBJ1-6,CASSRDRGQRNSPLHF
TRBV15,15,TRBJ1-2,CATSRGDRGYYGYTF
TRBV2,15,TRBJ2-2,CASRSGTVNTGELFF
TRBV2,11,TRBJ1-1,CASSDYTEAFF
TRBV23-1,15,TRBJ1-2,CASSGTDRTNYGYTF
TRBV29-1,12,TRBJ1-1,CSATALNTEAFF
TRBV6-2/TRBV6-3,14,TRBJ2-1,CASSWGGSGNEQFF
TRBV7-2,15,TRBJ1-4,CASSGQGQLNEKLFF
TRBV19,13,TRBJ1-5,CASTRQGSQPQHF
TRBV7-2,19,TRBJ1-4,CASSLRAAGTGVTNEKLFF
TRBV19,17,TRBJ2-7,CASTPSGGAPRSYEQYF
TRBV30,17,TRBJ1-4,CAWTATGGPQPYEKLFF